The 16 T cell receptor beta chains in this list originate from one sample, sequenced in a study of regulatory T cells in long-lasting Graves disease. Building the TCR beta libraries relied on iRepertoire HTBI primers, and CDR3 regions underwent Arm-PCR. Via MiXCR, TCRdb re-called the multiplex PCR reads, giving one row per CDR3 protein. The sample contains 400,000 to 500,000 distinct CDR3 sequences, less than 25% of which appear only once. The time point here: persistent/refractory GD, antithyroid drugs over 5 years with positive TRAb. PBMC-extracted RNA yielded the TCR library. The sequenced sample was peripheral blood mononuclear cells (PBMCs), obtained when the disease was refractory, from a patient treated with antithyroid drugs. These receptors were collected from a female donor with Graves disease.

J is TRBJ2-1 and V is TRBV2; 7 bases are a match to TRBD1. The junction had 4 bases not matched to a gene; V was cut back by 0 bases and J by 2 bases. Germline CDR1 and CDR2: SNHLY and FYNNEI. The CDR3 contains 16 residues. The CDR3 DNA sequence: TGTGCCAGCAGTGAAGCGGCAGGGGGACCCTACAATGAGCAGTTCTTC. Its translation: CASSEAAGGPYNEQFF. The whole variable domain, remainder taken from reference TRBV2 and TRBJ2-1, is EPEVTQTPSHQVTQMGQEVILRCVPISNHLYFYWYRQILGQKVEFLVSFYNNEISEKSEIFDDQFSVERPDGSNFTLKIRSTKLEDSAMYFCASSEAAGGPYNEQFFGPGTRLTVL.

A few counts support this clonotype. The chain uses TRBV27 and TRBJ2-7; 9 bases align to TRBD2. From germline, CDR1 is MNHEY and CDR2 SMNVEV (reference sequence). CDR3 length: 17 amino acids. V shed 4 bases, J shed 3 bases, and the junction held 13 bases outside the gene matches. CDR3 sequence: CASSSPTSGEVDYEQYF. The DNA of the CDR3 is TGTGCCAGCAGTTCCCCGACTAGCGGAGAAGTAGACTACGAGCAGTACTTC.

This clonotype was seen a few times. Sequence at one end of the junction differs from germline and may be a read error. The chain couples TRBV20-1 to TRBJ1-2; 8 bases agree with TRBD1. The CDR3 length is 14 residues. Per germline, CDR1 DFQATT and CDR2 SNEGSKA (reference sequence). Written as DNA, the CDR3 is TGCAGTGCCAGAGGACCAGGGGGCTTTTATGGCTACACCTTC. Its protein product is CSARGPGGFYGYTF.

This clonotype appeared a few times. CDR3 DNA sequence: TGTGCCAGCAGTTCCGATGGACAGGGGGCCTGGCAGCCCCAGCATTTT. This sequence encodes CASSSDGQGAWQPQHF. This sequence joins TRBV28 and TRBJ1-5; 11 bases match TRBD1. Unmatched junction bases numbered 9, after V lost 4 bases and J lost 7 bases. The CDR3 contains 16 residues. The germline CDR1 and CDR2 sequences are MDHEN and SYDVKM.

This clonotype was observed a single time. A junction boundary mismatches the germline segment, possibly from a read error. The chain has TRBV7-3 and TRBJ2-1, with D possibly TRBD1 on 7 matching bases. Germline V lookup: CDR1 SGHTA, CDR2 FQGTGA. The CDR3 contains 16 residues. In DNA form, the CDR3 reads TGCGCCAGCAGGAGGGGGCTAGCCCGGCAGTATAGTGAGCAGTTCTTC. It encodes CASRRGLARQYSEQFF.

Details on this clonotype: A much larger clone lies a single base off, so this may be a read error. This chain connects TRBV6-5 to TRBJ1-1; D is ambiguous. Germline CDR1 MNHEY, CDR2 SVGAGI. V shed 2 bases and J shed 10 bases, with 8 bases lying between them. The CDR3 runs 11 residues. CDR3 sequence: CASSYPPGAFF. DNA of the CDR3: TGTGCCAGCAGTTACCCCCCTGGAGCTTTCTTT.

The rearrangement uses TRBV5-5 and TRBJ2-4; no clear D. Trimming pared 3 bases from V and 2 bases from J, leaving 21 bases between. Germline CDR1 is SGHKS and CDR2 is YYEKEE (reference sequence). The CDR3 covers 18 residues. CDR3 protein: CASSSGPLAPESKNIQYF. CDR3 nucleotide sequence: TGTGCCAGCAGCTCCGGCCCGTTAGCCCCAGAGTCCAAAAACATTCAGTACTTC.

This chain joins TRBV25-1 and TRBJ2-7, with a tentative D call TRBD2 (6 bases). CDR3 length: 14 residues. The germline V gene encodes CDR1 MGHDK and CDR2 SYGVNS. Trimming took 5 bases from V and 5 from J, leaving 16 bases between them. The CDR3 bases are TGTGCCAGCAGTCGCGGAGGGATTGGCGACGAGCAGTACTTC. This sequence encodes CASSRGGIGDEQYF.

Only a few counts were recorded for this clonotype. V usage is TRBV13 and J usage is TRBJ2-5; 7 nucleotides line up with TRBD1. The CDR3 length is 15 residues. Germline trimming cut 6 bases from V and 2 bases from J; bases unmatched to any gene: 9. Germline values: CDR1 PRHDT, CDR2 FYEKMQ (reference sequence). The CDR3 loop is CASRTTGALQETQYF. The DNA for the CDR3 is TGTGCCAGCAGAACCACAGGGGCTCTACAAGAGACCCAGTACTTC.

Ten or more counts support this clonotype. The chain links TRBV2 to TRBJ2-7; weak D call: TRBD1 (5 bases). The germline gives CDR1 SNHLY, CDR2 FYNNEI. This CDR3 is 14 amino acids long. V was trimmed by 3 bases and J by 2 bases, leaving 11 bases between them. This chain's CDR3 is CASSEDQGPYEQYF. The DNA of the CDR3 is TGTGCCAGCAGTGAGGACCAGGGTCCCTACGAGCAGTACTTC.

This clonotype was seen many times. The rearrangement uses TRBV29-1 and TRBJ1-2; TRBD1 might be the D (5 bases). Germline V gene lookup returns CDR1 SQVTM and CDR2 ANQGSEA. This CDR3 has 15 residues. The V end lost 3 bases, the J end lost 4 bases, and 18 bases lay between the germline ends. CDR3 residues: CSVDDPQTAVYGYTF. The DNA for the CDR3 is TGCAGCGTTGATGATCCTCAGACAGCCGTCTATGGCTACACCTTC.

This clonotype appeared many times. The chain employs TRBV3-1 and TRBJ1-1; no definite D call. V was trimmed by 7 bases and J by 3 bases, leaving 12 bases between them. In germline, CDR1 is LGHDT, CDR2 YNNKEL (reference sequence). The CDR3 totals 13 residues. CDR3 DNA sequence: TGTGCCAGCATCGGGTGGGCGGACACTGAAGCTTTCTTT. Residues: CASIGWADTEAFF.

V and J are TRBV5-6 and TRBJ2-7; TRBD2 matches 10 bases. Germline trimming cut 6 bases from V and 4 bases from J; bases unmatched to any gene: 7. Germline V gives CDR1 SGHDT, CDR2 YYEEEE. This CDR3 region has 14 residues. CDR3 in amino acids: CASMLGLAEYEQYF. The CDR3 DNA sequence: TGTGCCAGCATGCTCGGACTAGCGGAATACGAGCAGTACTTC.

Concerning this clonotype itself: Since a much larger clone is just one base distant, this may be a read error. The chain joins TRBV11-2 to TRBJ1-4, with a possible D match to TRBD1 (6 bases). Germline V gives CDR1 SGHAT, CDR2 FQNNGV. The CDR3 is 13 residues long. The CDR3: CAGSSGTKEKLFF. DNA of the CDR3: TGTGCCGGCAGCTCCGGGACAAAGGAAAAACTGTTTTTT.

This clonotype was seen at least ten times. This chain connects TRBV27 to TRBJ2-7, with TRBD2 as a possible D gene (6 bases). Trimming took 5 bases from V and 5 from J, leaving 13 bases between them. This CDR3 contains 13 residues. The germline CDR1 and CDR2 sequences are MNHEY and SMNVEV (reference sequence). The CDR3, as DNA: TGTGCCAGCAGTCCAACTAGCTTCCACGAGCAGTACTTC. This gives the protein CASSPTSFHEQYF.

This clonotype was recorded many times. The genes are TRBV27 and TRBJ1-6; D is possibly TRBD1 (5 bases). The V and J ends lost 5 bases and 8 bases respectively, with 7 bases between them. Germline CDR1 reads MNHEY; CDR2 reads SMNVEV (reference sequence). CDR3 size: 12 residues. The CDR3 DNA reads TGTGCCAGCAGTCGGGGGGATTCACCCCTCCACTTT. Protein: CASSRGDSPLHF.